Each of the 7 T cell receptor beta chains below was sequenced from the same sample in a study of identifying expanded T cells in peripheral blood (dated by TCRdb to 2018 to 2020). Library creation used the immunoSEQ multiplex PCR assay. The source is immuneACCESS, and TCRdb retained only in-frame sequences with V and J called. Part of the clones is not carried over; for the studies checked, unresolved V genes explain less than half of this, and the remainder is unexplained. For this sample the table gives under 100,000 clones, of which roughly 90% were detected only once. The ten largest account for around 7% of the sample. Material: blood. Every receptor here comes from a person aged 18 to 75 in good health.

The CDR3 region is CASSPTRSYNEQFF. In nucleotides, the CDR3 is TGTGCCAGCTCACCCACACGATCCTACAATGAGCAGTTCTTC. The chain combines TRBV18 with TRBJ2-1, with no clear D. CDR3 length equals 14 residues. Trimming removed 3 bases from V and 1 base from J, with 7 bases in between. In germline, CDR1 is KGHSH, CDR2 LQKENI.

The rearrangement uses TRBV28 and TRBJ2-7; the match to TRBD2 covers 10 bases. CDR3 length: 15 amino acids. The junction had 5 bases not matched to a gene; V was cut back by 6 bases and J by 0 bases. Germline loops: CDR1 MDHEN, CDR2 SYDVKM. The CDR3 region is CASRGGTSVSYEQYF. The CDR3 DNA follows: TGTGCCAGCAGAGGGGGGACTAGCGTCTCCTACGAGCAGTACTTC.

This clone was found once. This chain joins TRBV6-1 and TRBJ1-1; D not resolved. V shed 4 bases and J shed 5 bases, with 14 bases lying between them. The CDR3 contains 14 residues. Germline V gives CDR1 MNHNS, CDR2 SASEGT. In nucleotides, the CDR3 is TGTGCCAGCAGTGGCTTCGGAGGGTCTACTGAAGCTTTCTTT. Its protein is CASSGFGGSTEAFF.

J is TRBJ1-1 and V is TRBV5-6; 7 bases line up with TRBD1. The V segment lost 3 bases and the J segment 3 bases; nucleotides outside the gene matches: 11. Germline V gene sequence: CDR1 SGHDT, CDR2 YYEEEE. CDR3 length: 16 amino acids. DNA for the CDR3: TGTGCCAGCAGCTGGGACAGTCCAGGATCCTACACTGAAGCTTTCTTT. The encoded protein is CASSWDSPGSYTEAFF.

The chain recombines TRBV13 with TRBJ2-7; no clear D gene. This CDR3 spans 13 amino acids. The V and J ends lost 7 bases and 7 bases respectively, with 17 bases between them. From germline, CDR1 is PRHDT and CDR2 FYEKMQ (reference sequence). In DNA, the CDR3 is TGTGCCAGCACCTCAATACCGGGTAGAGAGCAGTACTTC. Protein product: CASTSIPGREQYF.

The CDR3 here is CASSLFDRGQREAFF. In DNA, the CDR3 is TGCGCCAGCAGCCTTTTCGACAGGGGCCAGCGGGAAGCTTTCTTT. This chain links TRBV4-1 with TRBJ1-1, with 8 bases lining up with TRBD1. Germline-derived CDR1 and CDR2 are MGHRA and YSYEKL. With 4 bases clipped from V and 8 bases from J, the junction kept 12 bases outside the gene matches. The CDR3 runs 15 residues.

The J gene is TRBJ1-2, the V gene TRBV7-2; no clear D. The ends were cut back, 6 bases at V and 0 bases at J, with 23 bases in the middle. The germline CDR1 and CDR2 sequences are SGHTA and FQGNSA. The CDR3 is 18 amino acids. The CDR3, as DNA: TGTGCCAGCAGATTACCCTCGAGGGCAGGAGATACTAACTATGGCTACACCTTC. Amino acids: CASRLPSRAGDTNYGYTF.